This is a list of T cell receptor beta chains from one sample in a study of control samples from healthy donors and cancer patients. Libraries were prepared by immunoSEQ multiplex PCR; TCRdb keeps only in-frame clonotypes and omits some of them. The sample contains 250,000 to 300,000 clones, 82% of which appear only once. Sequencing was carried out using PBMCs. The receptors originated from a woman aged 60-75 years with lung cancer. The CDR3 runs from the conserved cysteine through the conserved F or W. The order of the fields is clone size, J gene, D gene, V gene, CDR3 protein, CDR3 DNA. The D gene is left open where the match is weak. Where a row states a size, it is once, few, many or the class of an expanded clone; other rows omit it.

NA TRBJ2-6 NA TRBV10-3 CAISEGGWYSSGANVLTF TGTGCCATCAGTGAAGGGGGATGGTATAGCTCTGGGGCCAACGTCCTGACTTTC
NA TRBJ1-1 NA TRBV10-3 CAISAAGSDTEAFF TGTGCCATCAGTGCCGCAGGAAGTGACACTGAAGCTTTCTTT
NA TRBJ1-4 NA TRBV15 CATSTETRLNEKLFF TGTGCCACCAGCACCGAGACACGACTTAATGAAAAACTGTTTTTT
few TRBJ1-5 NA TRBV5-1 CASSLGWNQPQHF TGCGCCAGCAGCTTGGGATGGAATCAGCCCCAGCATTTT
NA TRBJ1-1 NA TRBV28 CASSSHGGLNTEAFF TGTGCCAGCAGTTCCCACGGGGGGCTGAACACTGAAGCTTTCTTT
few TRBJ1-2 NA TRBV5-1 CASSFGGSDNYGYTF TGCGCCAGCAGCTTCGGCGGATCAGACAACTATGGCTACACCTTC
NA TRBJ1-5 NA TRBV11-2 CASSLSGGRAQHF TGTGCCAGCAGCTTAAGCGGGGGTCGGGCCCAGCATTTT
NA TRBJ2-5 NA TRBV5-6 CASSLAAGGHQETQYF TGTGCCAGCAGCTTGGCGGCAGGGGGGCATCAAGAGACCCAGTACTTC
few TRBJ1-2 NA TRBV18 CASSPGLLEGYTF TGTGCCAGCTCCCCAGGGTTGCTGGAGGGCTACACCTTC
once TRBJ2-3 TRBD2 TRBV18 CASSPGLAGTTSTDTQYF TGTGCCAGCTCACCAGGGTTAGCGGGGACCACTAGCACAGATACGCAGTATTTT
once TRBJ2-3 NA TRBV5-5 CASSFVASGADTQYF TGTGCCAGCAGCTTTGTGGCGTCCGGGGCAGATACGCAGTATTTT